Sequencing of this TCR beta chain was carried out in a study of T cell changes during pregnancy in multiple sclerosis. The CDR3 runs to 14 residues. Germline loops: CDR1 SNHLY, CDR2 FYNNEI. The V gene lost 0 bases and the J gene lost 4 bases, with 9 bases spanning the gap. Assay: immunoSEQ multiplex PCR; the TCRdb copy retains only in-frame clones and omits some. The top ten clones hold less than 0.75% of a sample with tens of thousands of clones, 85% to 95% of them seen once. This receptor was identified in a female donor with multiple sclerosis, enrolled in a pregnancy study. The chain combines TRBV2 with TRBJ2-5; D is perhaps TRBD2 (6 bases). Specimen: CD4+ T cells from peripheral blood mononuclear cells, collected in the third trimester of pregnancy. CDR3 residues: CASSEAGGAETQYF. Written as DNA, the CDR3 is TGTGCCAGCAGTGAAGCGGGCGGGGCAGAGACCCAGTACTTC. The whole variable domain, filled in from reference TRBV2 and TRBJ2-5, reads EPEVTQTPSHQVTQMGQEVILRCVPISNHLYFYWYRQILGQKVEFLVSFYNNEISEKSEIFDDQFSVERPDGSNFTLKIRSTKLEDSAMYFCASSEAGGAETQYFGPGTRLLVL.